A single T cell receptor beta chain is shown here with its context. The antigen is unknown. Other DNA sequences from this sample encode an identical CDR3 as well. V shed 0 bases and J shed 1 base, with 7 bases lying between them. Germline assignment: CDR1 SGHRS and CDR2 YFSETQ. The CDR3 has 14 residues. This specimen comes from a study of T cell responses to AZD1222 COVID-19 vaccine. Study results and limitations: Just a handful of AZD1222 recipients were seropositive at baseline. Within unmutated variant regions lay the reported targets of nearly half of spike-specific TCRs.

Assay used: immunoSEQ multiplex PCR; TCRdb lists only in-frame clones, some missing. The sample consists of approximately 190,000 clones, roughly 92% of them appearing once. The chain recombines TRBV5-1 with TRBJ1-1; a possible D gene is TRBD1 (5 bases). The sequencing here drew on peripheral blood, taken 28 days after the second AZD1222 dose. This clonotype was obtained from an adult who received the AZD1222 COVID-19 vaccine. As DNA, the CDR3 is TGCGCCAGCAGCTTGGGGGGCACGAACACTGAAGCTTTCTTT. Translation: CASSLGGTNTEAFF.